The next 14 T cell receptor beta chains were all read from a single sample in a study of chemoradiotherapy in HPV16-positive cancers (dated 2022 in TCRdb). The library was made by the immunoSEQ multiplex PCR assay. TCRdb stores this immuneACCESS table with in-frame sequences only. Part of the clones is absent; in the studies checked, under half of the shortfall reflects unresolved V genes, and no reason is known for the rest. This sample gives approximately 1,000 clones in total; less than 75% of them show up just once. The ten largest clones take up 14% of the sample. Sequenced here: tumor tissue, sampled from a patient who underwent chemoradiotherapy. Receptors were obtained from a human donor with HPV-associated anogenital cancer.

This chain connects TRBV30 to TRBJ1-2, with TRBD1 matching over 8 bases. V dropped 2 bases and J dropped 9; count of bases not matched to a gene: 8. Per germline, CDR1 GTSNPN and CDR2 SVGIG (reference sequence). The length of the CDR3 is 13 residues. The CDR3 sequence is CAWSLGGQGRYTF. The DNA for the CDR3 is TGTGCCTGGAGTTTAGGTGGACAGGGCCGCTACACCTTC.

The CDR3 sequence: CASSGGIPPYEQYF. The DNA for the CDR3 is TGCGCCAGCAGCGGGGGGATTCCCCCCTACGAGCAGTACTTC. V and J are TRBV5-1 and TRBJ2-7, with D possibly being TRBD2 (6 bases). Germline V gene lookup returns CDR1 SGHRS and CDR2 YFSETQ. The ends were cut back, 4 bases at V and 2 bases at J, with 13 bases in the middle. This CDR3 region has 14 residues.

This clone showed up just a few times. J is TRBJ2-2 and V is TRBV5-1, with D perhaps being TRBD1 or TRBD2 (5 bases each). Germline-derived CDR1 and CDR2 are SGHRS and YFSETQ. The V end was cut by 1 base, the J end by 0 bases, with 10 bases between. This CDR3 has 16 residues. The CDR3 region has the DNA TGCGCCAGCAGCTTGTCCGGGACGGCGAACACCGGGGAGCTGTTTTTT. Encoded protein: CASSLSGTANTGELFF. The whole variable domain, remainder taken from reference TRBV5-1 and TRBJ2-2, is KAGVTQTPRYLIKTRGQQVTLSCSPISGHRSVSWYQQTPGQGLQFLFEYFSETQRNKGNFPGRFSGRQFSNSRSEMNVSTLELGDSALYLCASSLSGTANTGELFFGEGSRLTVL.

This chain links TRBV6-1 with TRBJ1-3; D may be TRBD1 (5 bases). The germline CDR1 and CDR2 sequences are MNHNS and SASEGT. Trimming took off 7 bases at V and 4 bases at J, with 17 bases between the two ends. The CDR3 has 15 residues. CDR3 sequence: CASNRGQGVGNTIYF. In nucleotides, the CDR3 is TGTGCCAGCAACCGAGGGCAGGGAGTCGGAAACACCATATATTTT.

This chain connects TRBV7-8 to TRBJ1-1, with 7 bases aligning to TRBD1. The trim removed 1 base at V and 0 bases at J, leaving 8 bases unmatched. The CDR3 has 17 amino acids. Germline V gives CDR1 SGHVS, CDR2 FQNEAQ. The CDR3 loop reads CASSLDYRGLVNTEAFF. The CDR3 coding sequence is TGTGCCAGCAGCTTAGACTACAGGGGTTTGGTGAACACTGAAGCTTTCTTT.

This rearrangement joins TRBV18 to TRBJ2-7; 11 bases match TRBD2. The ends lost 4 bases at V and 4 bases at J; junction bases unmatched: 9. The CDR3 is 16 residues long. The germline gives CDR1 KGHSH, CDR2 LQKENI. CDR3 sequence: CASSRRGSGRVYEQYF. The CDR3 coding sequence is TGTGCCAGCTCACGTAGAGGTAGCGGGAGGGTTTACGAGCAGTACTTC.

The table lists this clone with a few counts. The J gene is TRBJ2-3, the V gene TRBV7-2, with D unresolved. This CDR3 is 13 amino acids long. CDR1 and CDR2 (germline): SGHTA, FQGNSA. V was cut by 1 base and J by 10 bases, with 12 bases left in between. The CDR3 region has the DNA TGTGCCAGCAGCTTAGGGGTTTCGGCGCCGCAGTATTTT. Protein sequence: CASSLGVSAPQYF.

The chain employs TRBV29-1 and TRBJ1-1, with a tentative D call TRBD1 (6 bases). The CDR3 sequence is 13 residues long. Germline V gene sequence: CDR1 SQVTM, CDR2 ANQGSEA. V was shortened by 2 bases and J by 5 bases, with 12 bases between the two germline ends. The CDR3 protein is CSVEIGGGTEAFF. The CDR3 region has the DNA TGCAGCGTTGAAATTGGGGGCGGGACTGAAGCTTTCTTT. Using reference TRBV29-1 and TRBJ1-1 for the parts outside the CDR3, the full variable domain is SAVISQKPSRDICQRGTSLTIQCQVDSQVTMMFWYRQQPGQSLTLIATANQGSEATYESGFVIDKFPISRPNLTFSTLTVSNMSPEDSSIYLCSVEIGGGTEAFFGQGTRLTVV.

This clone was found a few times. This chain links TRBV7-5 with TRBJ1-2. TRBV7-5 is given as a pseudogene. The CDR3 sequence is 17 residues long. The CDR3 DNA is TGTGCCAGAAGCTTTATAGACGGGCCAGCAATGGGTTATGGCTACACCTTC. Amino acid sequence: CARSFIDGPAMGYGYTF.

The chain is built from TRBV5-4 and TRBJ1-2, with D possibly TRBD1 on 6 matching bases. The CDR3 contains 15 residues. The germline V and J ends were trimmed by 4 bases and 8 bases, with 21 bases remaining between them. The germline V gene has CDR1 SGHNT and CDR2 YYREEE (reference sequence). CDR3 sequence: CASSRSQQDRSGYTF. The CDR3 DNA follows: TGTGCCAGCAGCAGAAGCCAACAGGACAGAAGCGGCTACACCTTC.

The chain recombines TRBV6-1 with TRBJ2-7, with D perhaps TRBD1 or TRBD2 (6 bases each). The germline V gene has CDR1 MNHNS and CDR2 SASEGT. The CDR3 length is 13 residues. Deletions cut 3 bases from V and 6 bases from J, with 12 bases between. The CDR3 spells CASSDAGHREQYF. The CDR3 region has the DNA TGTGCCAGCAGTGACGCGGGACACCGCGAGCAGTACTTC.

Written as DNA, the CDR3 is TGTGCCTGGAGTGTAAAAAAGGACAGGGCCAACTCCGTTAGGAATTCACCCCTCCACTTT. Amino acids: CAWSVKKDRANSVRNSPLHF. The J gene is TRBJ1-6, the V gene TRBV30; 8 bases line up with TRBD1. Per the germline V gene, CDR1 is GTSNPN and CDR2 is SVGIG (reference sequence). The V gene end was trimmed by 0 bases and the J gene end by 7 bases; junction bases not matched to a gene: 20. The CDR3 sequence is 20 residues long.

The chain links TRBV7-6 to TRBJ2-5; 12 positions match TRBD2. This CDR3 is built from 19 residues. Germline V lookup: CDR1 SGHVS, CDR2 FNYEAQ. The junction had 15 bases not matched to a gene; V was cut back by 2 bases and J by 5 bases. This chain's CDR3 is CASSLLQALAGGLWETQYF. In nucleotides, the CDR3 is TGTGCCAGCAGCTTACTTCAGGCTCTAGCGGGGGGGCTGTGGGAGACCCAGTACTTC. The entire variable domain, with the rest obtained from reference TRBV7-6 and TRBJ2-5, is as follows: GAGVSQSPRYKVTKRGQDVALRCDPISGHVSLYWYRQALGQGPEFLTYFNYEAQQDKSGLPNDRFSAERPEGSISTLTIQRTEQRDSAMYRCASSLLQALAGGLWETQYFGPGTRLLVL.

This clone was seen a single time. The rearrangement links TRBV30 to TRBJ1-1, with no clear D. CDR3 length: 13 amino acids. Looked up from germline, CDR1 is GTSNPN and CDR2 is SVGIG (reference sequence). V lost 5 bases to trimming and J lost 4 bases, with 14 bases between them. CDR3 residues: CAWEGWSGTEAFF. CDR3 nucleotides: TGTGCCTGGGAAGGGTGGTCGGGCACTGAAGCTTTCTTT.